Presented here are 32 T cell receptor beta chains from one specimen sequenced in a study of cytomegalovirus exposure and HLA in healthy donors. With 60 Vbeta and 13 Jbeta primers, the PCR was carried out. TCRdb keeps only in-frame clones here, not all; method: immunoSEQ multiplex PCR. The profile covers approximately 260,000 clones, with around 90% appearing a single time and less than 2% taken by the ten largest. Sample: PBMCs. Every receptor here comes from a girl aged 2 to 9 in good health and CMV-seronegative.

V is TRBV6-1 and J is TRBJ1-1; D gene uncertain. This CDR3 spans 12 amino acids. V shed 7 bases and J shed 6 bases, with 12 bases lying between them. Looked up from germline, CDR1 is MNHNS and CDR2 is SASEGT. CDR3 nucleotides: TGTGCCAGCACGGCGCGAGGCGCTGAAGCTTTCTTT. It is translated as CASTARGAEAFF.

The chain carries TRBV7-9 and TRBJ1-2, with a tentative D call TRBD1 (6 bases). Germline assignment: CDR1 SEHNR and CDR2 FQNEAQ (reference sequence). The CDR3 runs to 16 residues. Trimming pared 2 bases from V and 4 bases from J, leaving 17 bases between. CDR3 DNA sequence: TGTGCCAGCAGCTTAACGCGGTACAGGGAACGCTATGGCTACACCTTC. Amino acids: CASSLTRYRERYGYTF.

The rearrangement joins TRBV5-6 to TRBJ2-6; 11 bases fit TRBD2. CDR1 is SGHDT and CDR2 is YYEEEE in the germline V gene. J was trimmed by 0 bases and V by 0 bases; bases with no gene match: 5. The CDR3 totals 19 residues. CDR3 DNA sequence: TGTGCCAGCAGCTTGGAGCGACTAGCGGGGCACTCTGGGGCCAACGTCCTGACTTTC. This codes for CASSLERLAGHSGANVLTF.

This rearrangement joins TRBV5-1 to TRBJ1-2; D is unresolved. CDR3 length: 15 amino acids. Germline V gene data show CDR1 as SGHRS and CDR2 as YFSETQ. V dropped 2 bases and J dropped 8 bases, with 19 bases sitting between them. CDR3: CASSFAATVRRGYTF. The CDR3 DNA reads as TGCGCCAGCAGCTTTGCAGCGACGGTAAGACGAGGCTACACCTTC.

The chain links TRBV7-6 to TRBJ2-7; D not certain. The CDR3 is 14 amino acids. CDR1 is SGHVS, CDR2 FNYEAQ, per germline. Between the trimmed V and J ends, which lost 2 bases and 7 bases, there was a span of 15 bases. The CDR3 here is CASSLNGADSEQYF. CDR3 nucleotides: TGTGCCAGCAGCTTAAACGGCGCCGACTCTGAGCAGTACTTC. The full variable domain, rest sourced from reference TRBV7-6 and TRBJ2-7, is GAGVSQSPRYKVTKRGQDVALRCDPISGHVSLYWYRQALGQGPEFLTYFNYEAQQDKSGLPNDRFSAERPEGSISTLTIQRTEQRDSAMYRCASSLNGADSEQYFGPGTRLTVT.

The chain joins TRBV10-2 to TRBJ2-3; 8 bases are shared with TRBD2. CDR3 length: 14 residues. The germline CDR1 and CDR2 sequences are WSHSY and SAAADI. V shed 7 bases, J shed 1 base, and the junction held 4 bases outside the gene matches. CDR3 in amino acids: CASITSGGTDTQYF. CDR3 sequence (DNA): TGCGCCAGCATTACTAGCGGAGGCACAGATACGCAGTATTTT.

This chain links TRBV30 with TRBJ2-3, with 7 bases matching TRBD1. From germline, CDR1 is GTSNPN and CDR2 SVGIG (reference sequence). V dropped 5 bases and J dropped 6; count of bases not matched to a gene: 14. This CDR3 region has 15 residues. DNA of the CDR3: TGTGCCTGGTCAGAGGTAGGGGGCAAAGCGGATACGCAGTATTTT. Translated, it gives CAWSEVGGKADTQYF.

The CDR3: CATSLWDRSTEAFF. CDR3 DNA: TGTGCCACCAGCCTATGGGACAGGAGCACTGAAGCTTTCTTT. This chain joins TRBV15 and TRBJ1-1; 8 bases map to TRBD1. Germline loops: CDR1 LNHNV, CDR2 YYDKDF (reference sequence). The CDR3 runs 14 residues. The trim removed 5 bases at V and 4 bases at J, leaving 6 bases unmatched. Complete variable domain (other parts from reference TRBV15 and TRBJ1-1): DAMVIQNPRYQVTQFGKPVTLSCSQTLNHNVMYWYQQKSSQAPKLLFHYYDKDFNNEADTPDNFQSRRPNTSFCFLDIRSPGLGDTAMYLCATSLWDRSTEAFFGQGTRLTVV.

The chain carries TRBV6-6 and TRBJ1-5; maybe TRBD1 (5 bases). The V and J ends lost 0 bases and 6 bases respectively, with 12 bases between them. The CDR3 extends over 15 amino acids. The germline V gene encodes CDR1 MNHNY and CDR2 SVGAGI (reference sequence). The CDR3 loop is CASSYSGGAGQPQHF. In nucleotides, the CDR3 is TGTGCCAGCAGTTACTCGGGAGGGGCGGGTCAGCCCCAGCATTTT.

The chain is built from TRBV2 and TRBJ2-3; D is possibly TRBD1 (6 bases). This CDR3 is built from 14 residues. V shed 10 bases and J shed 1 base, with 15 bases lying between them. The germline gives CDR1 SNHLY, CDR2 FYNNEI. The CDR3 reads CAITQGYGTDTQYF. The CDR3 bases are TGTGCCATTACACAGGGTTATGGCACAGATACGCAGTATTTT.

The chain carries TRBV10-1 and TRBJ2-3; 8 bases match TRBD2. V lost 6 bases and J lost 6; bases outside the gene matches: 11. The CDR3 totals 15 residues. Germline CDR1 reads WNHNN; CDR2 reads SYGVQD (reference sequence). CDR3 coding DNA: TGCGCCAGCAGCCCGGGACTAGGCGAGGTGGATACGCAGTATTTT. It yields the protein CASSPGLGEVDTQYF.

This chain uses TRBV6-5 with TRBJ2-7, with no clear D. The CDR3 is 13 residues long. V lost 5 bases to trimming and J lost 2 bases, with 10 bases between them. The germline gives CDR1 MNHEY, CDR2 SVGAGI. In DNA form, the CDR3 reads TGTGCCAGCAGTCATACACAAACCTACGAGCAGTACTTC. This gives the protein CASSHTQTYEQYF.

The chain is built from TRBV11-2 and TRBJ2-2, with 9 bases identical to TRBD2. CDR3 size: 17 residues. The J segment lost 6 bases and the V segment lost 3 bases, leaving 11 bases of the junction unmatched. CDR1 SGHAT and CDR2 FQNNGV come from the germline V gene. The CDR3 loop is CASSFSGWREGPGELFF. The CDR3 region has the DNA TGTGCCAGCAGCTTTTCGGGGTGGCGGGAGGGTCCCGGGGAGCTGTTTTTT.

V is TRBV6-4 and J is TRBJ2-1; weak D call: TRBD1 (6 bases). Germline V gives CDR1 MRHNA, CDR2 SNTAGT. Trimming shortened V by 3 bases and J by 7 bases, and 16 bases separated the two germline ends. The CDR3 extends over 15 amino acids. The CDR3 sequence: CASSEFQGPRNEQFF. The CDR3, as DNA: TGTGCCAGCAGTGAATTTCAGGGGCCGAGGAATGAGCAGTTCTTC.

The chain couples TRBV6-5 to TRBJ1-2; 9 positions match TRBD1. CDR3 size: 14 residues. V was clipped by 2 bases and J by 8 bases; unmatched bases: 6. Germline assignment: CDR1 MNHEY and CDR2 SVGAGI. The CDR3 region has the DNA TGTGCCAGCAGTTACGGCGACAGGGGGAACGGCTACACCTTC. Translated, it gives CASSYGDRGNGYTF.

The chain links TRBV18 to TRBJ1-1; maybe TRBD1 (5 bases). V shed 3 bases and J shed 3 bases, with 8 bases lying between them. The CDR3 has 13 amino acids. In germline, CDR1 is KGHSH, CDR2 LQKENI. CDR3 nucleotide sequence: TGTGCCAGCTCACCCCTCAGGGACACTGAAGCTTTCTTT. Protein: CASSPLRDTEAFF.

This chain links TRBV6-4 with TRBJ2-2; D is unresolved. Germline V gene sequence: CDR1 MRHNA, CDR2 SNTAGT. This CDR3 is built from 13 residues. The germline V and J ends were trimmed by 1 base and 4 bases, with 4 bases remaining between them. CDR3 in DNA: TGTGCCAGCAGTGACTATAGCACCGGGGAGCTGTTTTTT. It encodes CASSDYSTGELFF.

J is TRBJ2-7 and V is TRBV7-8; tentatively, D is TRBD1 (7 bases). V shed 6 bases and J shed 2 bases, with 17 bases lying between them. There are 15 residues in the CDR3. Germline V CDR1 and CDR2: SGHVS, FQNEAQ. CDR3 DNA sequence: TGTGCCAGCAGTTCCGCCCAGGGGGGAACCTACGAGCAGTACTTC. Its protein is CASSSAQGGTYEQYF.

This chain joins TRBV2 and TRBJ1-5; D remains unclear. Per the germline V gene, CDR1 is SNHLY and CDR2 is FYNNEI. CDR3 size: 13 residues. The ends were cut back, 5 bases at V and 4 bases at J, with 9 bases in the middle. CDR3 amino acids: CASSQSGNQPQHF. The CDR3 region has the DNA TGTGCCAGCAGTCAGAGCGGGAATCAGCCCCAGCATTTT.

This clone was recorded only once. This chain connects TRBV13 to TRBJ2-1; possible D gene TRBD1, 6 bases. The CDR3 runs to 15 residues. The V end was cut by 0 bases, the J end by 4 bases, with 10 bases between. Germline values: CDR1 PRHDT, CDR2 FYEKMQ (reference sequence). The CDR3 coding sequence is TGTGCCAGCAGCTTAGGACAGGGACAATACAATGAGCAGTTCTTC. It specifies CASSLGQGQYNEQFF.

The CDR3 sequence is CASSSGGQGDYGYTF. CDR3 sequence (DNA): TGTGCCAGCAGCTCAGGCGGACAGGGTGATTATGGCTACACCTTC. The chain couples TRBV5-6 to TRBJ1-2; 8 positions match TRBD1. The V and J ends lost 3 bases and 5 bases, in that order; junction bases with no gene match: 9. The CDR3 consists of 15 residues. Germline CDR1 reads SGHDT; CDR2 reads YYEEEE. The full variable domain, completed using reference TRBV5-6 and TRBJ1-2, is DAGVTQSPTHLIKTRGQQVTLRCSPKSGHDTVSWYQQALGQGPQFIFQYYEEEERQRGNFPDRFSGHQFPNYSSELNVNALLLGDSALYLCASSSGGQGDYGYTFGSGTRLTVV.

The chain is built from TRBV25-1 and TRBJ2-7, with D perhaps matching TRBD1 (6 bases). This CDR3 contains 13 residues. The germline V gene encodes CDR1 MGHDK and CDR2 SYGVNS. V was cut by 4 bases and J by 6 bases, with 13 bases left in between. This chain's CDR3 is CASSGRGPSEQYF. As DNA, the CDR3 is TGTGCCAGCAGTGGCAGGGGTCCCTCCGAGCAGTACTTC.

The V gene is TRBV6-6, the J gene TRBJ1-2; D call uncertain. This CDR3 contains 14 residues. Trimming cost V 0 bases and J 4 bases, with 9 bases left between them. Germline V lookup: CDR1 MNHNY, CDR2 SVGAGI (reference sequence). The CDR3 reads CASSYSRGGYGYTF. Here the CDR3 DNA reads TGTGCCAGCAGTTACTCGCGGGGTGGCTATGGCTACACCTTC.

The chain employs TRBV6-1 and TRBJ2-2, with D maybe TRBD1 (5 bases). From germline, CDR1 is MNHNS and CDR2 SASEGT. This CDR3 contains 15 residues. V lost 7 bases, J lost 5 bases, and 17 bases lay in between. This chain's CDR3 is CASTLQGLGTGELFF. The CDR3 DNA reads as TGTGCCAGCACCCTTCAGGGTTTAGGGACCGGGGAGCTGTTTTTT.

This clone was detected once. A junction boundary mismatches the germline segment, possibly from a read error. The genes are TRBV7-9 and TRBJ2-3; 8 nucleotides match TRBD2. CDR1 and CDR2 from the germline V gene are SEHNR and FQNEAQ (reference sequence). This CDR3 comprises 16 residues. This CDR3 is CSSTSGDILSTDTQYF. The CDR3, as DNA: TGTTCCAGTACTAGCGGAGACATCCTTAGCACAGATACGCAGTATTTT.

This clone was counted a single time. V is TRBV9 and J is TRBJ2-7; a possible D gene is TRBD1 (5 bases). The J call could be wrong; TRBJ2-1 is a better fit for the DNA end. The CDR3 has 13 amino acids. The germline V gene has CDR1 SGDLS and CDR2 YYNGEE. CDR3 sequence: CASSVIATAEQFF. CDR3 sequence (DNA): TGTGCCAGCAGCGTAATTGCGACAGCTGAGCAGTTCTTC.

Note on this clone: Since no conserved phenylalanine or tryptophan closes the CDR3, a read error is the likely cause. The J gene is TRBJ1-6, the V gene TRBV25-1; TRBD1 aligns across 7 bases. The V segment lost 2 bases and the J segment 13 bases; nucleotides outside the gene matches: 8. CDR3 length equals 14 residues. CDR1 MGHDK and CDR2 SYGVNS come from the germline V gene. DNA for the CDR3: TGTGCCAGCAGTGAACGGGACAGAAGTTTTCCCCTCCACCTT. Protein: CASSERDRSFPLHL.

This chain joins TRBV10-3 and TRBJ2-5; tentatively, D is TRBD2 (6 bases). In germline, CDR1 is ENHRY, CDR2 SYGVKD. The CDR3 length is 13 residues. With 4 bases removed from V and 1 base from J, the gap between germline ends came to 7 bases. This CDR3 reads CAISGGVQETQYF. For the CDR3, the DNA is TGTGCCATCAGTGGGGGGGTCCAAGAGACCCAGTACTTC.

The chain uses TRBV10-3 and TRBJ2-1; D may be TRBD2 (6 bases). The CDR3 has 14 residues. Germline CDR1 is ENHRY and CDR2 is SYGVKD. V was trimmed by 0 bases and J by 7 bases, leaving 10 bases between them. The CDR3 spells CAISESGGKNEQFF. In DNA, the CDR3 is TGTGCCATCAGTGAGTCGGGCGGGAAGAATGAGCAGTTCTTC.

This clone was recorded only once. The chain's CDR3 is CAISDKNTGRGFF. The DNA for the CDR3 is TGTGCCATCAGTGATAAGAACACAGGGAGGGGGTTCTTC. The rearrangement links TRBV10-3 to TRBJ2-1; a weak D match, TRBD2 (7 bases). The V end lost 3 bases, the J end lost 15 bases, and 18 bases lay between the germline ends. This CDR3 is built from 13 residues. Germline CDR1 is ENHRY and CDR2 is SYGVKD.

This rearrangement joins TRBV5-5 to TRBJ2-7; D remains ambiguous. CDR3 length: 12 amino acids. Trimming removed 0 bases from V and 5 bases from J, with 6 bases in between. Germline CDR1 is SGHKS and CDR2 is YYEKEE (reference sequence). For the CDR3, the DNA is TGTGCCAGCAGCTTGGGCACAAACGAGCAGTACTTC. It codes for CASSLGTNEQYF.

The V and J genes are TRBV12-5 and TRBJ1-4, with D possibly TRBD1 on 5 matching bases. Between the trimmed V and J ends, which lost 0 bases and 3 bases, there was a span of 11 bases. The CDR3 is made up of 16 amino acids. Per the germline V gene, CDR1 is LGHNT and CDR2 is FRNRAP. The CDR3 coding sequence is TGTGCTAGTGGTTTGGTACTTTTAGGGGCTAATGAAAAACTGTTTTTT. It yields the protein CASGLVLLGANEKLFF.